This T cell receptor beta chain was profiled in a study of cytomegalovirus exposure and HLA in healthy donors. Participants comprised healthy donors of bone marrow. In regard to this clone: Its antigen remains unknown.

The PCR was carried out with 60 Vbeta primers and 13 Jbeta primers. Generated by immunoSEQ multiplex PCR, the TCRdb table keeps only in-frame clones and is missing some. The table includes 170,000 or so clones, 80% detected once. General study findings and limits: Cytomegalovirus association was assigned to about 180 TCR beta chains. DRB1 showed the most TCR associations and HLA-C the fewest in a later analysis, as rates varied by HLA locus.

Germline CDR1 reads SGDLS; CDR2 reads YYNGEE. Trimming removed 3 bases at V and 2 bases at J, with 19 bases between. CDR3 size: 17 residues. The rearrangement uses TRBV9 and TRBJ2-3, with D tentatively TRBD2 (6 bases). The clonotype comes from a boy between 5 and 17 years old in good health and CMV-seronegative. The sample comprised PBMCs. The CDR3 nucleotides read TGTGCCAGCAGCGCTTCCTATGGGGGAGGTCCCACAGATACGCAGTATTTT. It specifies CASSASYGGGPTDTQYF.